These 18 T cell receptor beta chains were all obtained from the same sample, sequenced in a study of shared clonotypes between healthy human individuals. Here immunoSEQ multiplex PCR was the method, and the copy in TCRdb shows in-frame clones only, minus some. The sample carries over a million clones, around 97% recorded once. Material for sequencing was naive CD4+ T cells sorted from blood. Subset defined: CD45RA+ positively selected. Every receptor here comes from a man aged 25 to 40 in good health.

The V gene is TRBV7-9, the J gene TRBJ2-7; TRBD1 aligns across 7 bases. This CDR3 region has 13 residues. Trimming cost V 6 bases and J 0 bases; bases outside gene matches: 2. CDR1 and CDR2 from the germline V gene are SEHNR and FQNEAQ (reference sequence). The CDR3 nucleotides read TGTGCCAGCAGTTACAGGGGCTCCTACGAGCAGTACTTC. This translates into CASSYRGSYEQYF.

This chain uses TRBV9 with TRBJ1-1, with D possibly being TRBD1 (6 bases). CDR3 length: 17 residues. Germline loops: CDR1 SGDLS, CDR2 YYNGEE. Trimming left V 0 bases short and J 4 bases short, with 19 bases between. In nucleotides, the CDR3 is TGTGCCAGCAGCGTAGGAGGGGGGCCTCAATGGGGCACTGAAGCTTTCTTT. Its translation is CASSVGGGPQWGTEAFF.

This clone was seen just once. The J gene is TRBJ2-7, the V gene TRBV19; the match to TRBD1 covers 9 bases. V trimming: 5 bases; J trimming: 8 bases; junction bases outside the gene matches: 7. The CDR3 contains 13 residues. Germline V gene sequence: CDR1 LNHDA, CDR2 SQIVND (reference sequence). The CDR3 DNA reads TGTGCCAGTAGTTCCCGGGACAGGGACAAGCAGTACTTC. Translated: CASSSRDRDKQYF.

The chain is built from TRBV7-9 and TRBJ2-1; 13 nucleotides match TRBD2. CDR3 length: 17 residues. CDR1 and CDR2 from the germline V gene are SEHNR and FQNEAQ (reference sequence). V was pared by 4 bases and J by 1 base, with 4 bases of the junction left unmatched. CDR3 in DNA: TGTGCCAGCAGCTGGGGGGGACTAGCGGGATCCTACAATGAGCAGTTCTTC. Amino acid sequence: CASSWGGLAGSYNEQFF.

The V call is TRBV5-4, the J call TRBJ2-1; 9 nucleotides agree with TRBD1. Germline V gene lookup returns CDR1 SGHNT and CDR2 YYREEE (reference sequence). This CDR3 region has 15 residues. After removal of 6 bases from V and 4 bases from J, the junction contained 8 bases not matched to a gene. The CDR3 bases are TGTGCCAGCACCACCGGGGGACAGGGTTACAATGAGCAGTTCTTC. It is translated as CASTTGGQGYNEQFF.

The J gene is TRBJ1-1, the V gene TRBV28; 8 bases agree with TRBD1. This CDR3 spans 16 amino acids. J lost 1 base, V lost 6 bases, and 10 bases had no gene match. Germline CDR1 is MDHEN and CDR2 is SYDVKM. CDR3 loop: CASRPDRGEGNTEAFF. CDR3 DNA sequence: TGTGCCAGCAGACCTGACAGGGGCGAAGGGAACACTGAAGCTTTCTTT. The whole variable domain, remainder taken from reference TRBV28 and TRBJ1-1, is DVKVTQSSRYLVKRTGEKVFLECVQDMDHENMFWYRQDPGLGLRLIYFSYDVKMKEKGDIPEGYSVSREKKERFSLILESASTNQTSMYLCASRPDRGEGNTEAFFGQGTRLTVV.

The chain recombines TRBV18 with TRBJ2-3; D gene unclear. Trimming left V 3 bases short and J 2 bases short, with 6 bases between. The CDR3 is 13 amino acids. Germline CDR1 and CDR2: KGHSH and LQKENI. The CDR3 protein is CASSPLNTDTQYF. Written as DNA, the CDR3 is TGTGCCAGCTCACCTCTGAACACAGATACGCAGTATTTT. Full variable domain (outside the CDR3, taken from reference TRBV18 and TRBJ2-3): NAGVMQNPRHLVRRRGQEARLRCSPMKGHSHVYWYRQLPEEGLKFMVYLQKENIIDESGMPKERFSAEFPKEGPSILRIQQVVRGDSAAYFCASSPLNTDTQYFGPGTRLTVL.

The CDR3 sequence is CASTLTGVPQPQHF. The CDR3 bases are TGTGCCAGCACGCTTACAGGGGTCCCTCAGCCCCAGCATTTT. The rearrangement uses TRBV28 and TRBJ1-5; 7 nucleotides match TRBD1. Trimming took 7 bases from V and 6 from J; bases not matched to a gene: 9. Germline assignment: CDR1 MDHEN and CDR2 SYDVKM. The CDR3 spans 14 residues.

The rearrangement links TRBV5-4 to TRBJ2-1; D is unclear. Germline loops: CDR1 SGHNT, CDR2 YYREEE (reference sequence). The CDR3 is 15 amino acids. V gave up 0 bases and J gave up 0 bases, with 7 bases separating them. CDR3 amino acids: CASSLVANSYNEQFF. CDR3 sequence (DNA): TGTGCCAGCAGCTTGGTGGCCAACTCCTACAATGAGCAGTTCTTC.

This rearrangement joins TRBV2 to TRBJ2-1; TRBD2 matches at 12 bases. The CDR3 contains 17 residues. V trimming: 6 bases; J trimming: 10 bases; junction bases outside the gene matches: 16. The V gene's germline CDR1 is SNHLY and CDR2 FYNNEI. CDR3 sequence (DNA): TGTGCCAGCAGGGGGGGATCGGGACTAGCGGGTGGCGGGGAGCAGTTCTTC. This sequence encodes CASRGGSGLAGGGEQFF. The full variable domain, its missing parts supplied by reference TRBV2 and TRBJ2-1, is EPEVTQTPSHQVTQMGQEVILRCVPISNHLYFYWYRQILGQKVEFLVSFYNNEISEKSEIFDDQFSVERPDGSNFTLKIRSTKLEDSAMYFCASRGGSGLAGGGEQFFGPGTRLTVL.

Only one count was recorded for this clone. The CDR3 sequence: CAISESELRNTIYF. For the CDR3, the DNA is TGTGCCATCAGTGAGTCGGAACTACGAAACACCATATATTTT. This chain uses TRBV10-3 with TRBJ1-3; no firm D call. The CDR3 has 14 residues. The V gene lost 0 bases and the J gene lost 5 bases, with 8 bases spanning the gap. Per the germline V gene, CDR1 is ENHRY and CDR2 is SYGVKD.

The CDR3 nucleotides are TGTGCCAGCACCCATACTCAGGGGCGGGCCTACTCCTACGAGCAGTACTTC. Its translation: CASTHTQGRAYSYEQYF. The J gene is TRBJ2-7, the V gene TRBV27; tentatively, D is TRBD1 (6 bases). With 7 bases removed from V and 0 bases from J, the gap between germline ends came to 22 bases. Germline CDR1 is MNHEY and CDR2 is SMNVEV (reference sequence). The CDR3 length is 17 residues.

The rearrangement uses TRBV19 and TRBJ1-4; D gene unclear. The CDR3 extends over 12 amino acids. Germline assignment: CDR1 LNHDA and CDR2 SQIVND (reference sequence). V lost 8 bases and J lost 4, with 8 bases in between. The CDR3 bases are TGTGCCAGTGGGCAGCGTAATGAAAAACTGTTTTTT. This encodes CASGQRNEKLFF.

This sequence joins TRBV6-1 and TRBJ2-7; 7 bases agree with TRBD1. The V segment lost 5 bases and the J segment 2 bases; nucleotides outside the gene matches: 9. The length of the CDR3 is 15 residues. Germline CDR1 and CDR2: MNHNS and SASEGT. As DNA, the CDR3 is TGTGCCAGCAGTTTCCCAGTACAGGGGCCCTACGAGCAGTACTTC. The encoded protein is CASSFPVQGPYEQYF.

The chain joins TRBV7-1 to TRBJ1-2; 10 bases are shared with TRBD1. TRBV7-1 has ORF status, its function being uncertain. This CDR3 comprises 16 residues. V was clipped by 4 bases and J by 4 bases; unmatched bases: 9. CDR3 bases: TGTGCCAGCAGCTTGTCCGGCGGGACAGGGGTCTATGGCTACACCTTC. It translates to CASSLSGGTGVYGYTF.

Only one count was recorded for this clone. The chain combines TRBV5-6 with TRBJ1-2; maybe TRBD1 (5 bases). This CDR3 contains 15 residues. Germline CDR1 SGHDT, CDR2 YYEEEE. Between the trimmed V and J ends, which lost 1 base and 4 bases, there was a span of 14 bases. The CDR3 loop is CASSLSDSPAYGYTF. The CDR3 DNA is TGTGCCAGCAGCTTGAGCGACAGTCCTGCCTATGGCTACACCTTC.

The rearrangement links TRBV10-3 to TRBJ2-7, with D perhaps matching TRBD1 (6 bases). With 0 bases removed from V and 3 bases from J, the gap between germline ends came to 9 bases. This CDR3 comprises 14 residues. Per the germline V gene, CDR1 is ENHRY and CDR2 is SYGVKD. In DNA form, the CDR3 reads TGTGCCATCAGTGAGTCGGGGACAAACTACGAGCAGTACTTC. It encodes CAISESGTNYEQYF.

The CDR3 sequence is CATSGRIGLTEAFF. CDR3 nucleotides: TGTGCCACCAGCGGCAGAATAGGCCTCACTGAAGCTTTCTTT. This chain uses TRBV15 with TRBJ1-1; no firm D call. Germline-derived CDR1 and CDR2 are LNHNV and YYDKDF (reference sequence). The CDR3 contains 14 residues. Trimming took off 5 bases at V and 4 bases at J, with 14 bases between the two ends.